These T cell receptor beta chains were read from a single sample in a study of control samples from healthy donors and cancer patients. Data came from immunoSEQ multiplex PCR; TCRdb stores just in-frame clones and leaves some out. The repertoire includes under 200,000 clones, around 93% of them detected once, and over 3.5% sits in the top ten. Sample: blood. These receptors were taken from a woman in her sixties or seventies in good health. The CDR3 runs from the conserved cysteine through the conserved F or W. A D gene is named only where the DNA matches it firmly.

d_gene	v_gene	j_gene	CDR3aa
-	TRBV6-2/TRBV6-3	TRBJ1-5	CASSTEEGRLYSNQPQHF
TRBD1	TRBV5-1	TRBJ2-6	CASSPGTATNVLTF
TRBD2	TRBV10-3	TRBJ2-4	CAISPSGGARNIQYF
-	TRBV5-4	TRBJ2-2	CASSPEVGRANTGELFF
-	TRBV2	TRBJ2-5	CASGEGLAKETQYF
TRBD2	TRBV11-3	TRBJ2-7	CASSFERGGPYEQYF
TRBD2	TRBV25-1	TRBJ2-1	CATRLAGLDEQFF
TRBD1	TRBV10-3	TRBJ1-1	CAISEGDRVFTEAFF
-	TRBV6-5	TRBJ2-2	CASKTRPDTGELFF
-	TRBV7-2	TRBJ1-5	CASSLVGRPQHF
TRBD1	TRBV5-1	TRBJ2-1	CASSLEGDRGRNEQFF
-	TRBV18	TRBJ2-1	CASSQAAHPGYNEQFF
-	TRBV19	TRBJ2-2	CASRRTALINTGELFF
-	TRBV15	TRBJ1-2	CATSRSNYGYTF
-	TRBV4-3	TRBJ2-7	CASSQDGGYEQYF
-	TRBV11-2	TRBJ1-6	CASSLIGGAHNSPLHF
-	TRBV7-9	TRBJ1-6	CASSYGSSYNSPLHF
-	TRBV24-1	TRBJ2-7	CATSDYQGPSYEQYF
TRBD1	TRBV6-1	TRBJ1-5	CASSEMGGQGVGQHF
-	TRBV7-9	TRBJ1-1	CASSPLGHTEAFF
-	TRBV7-2	TRBJ2-5	CASSLAGHPQETQYF
TRBD2	TRBV2	TRBJ2-3	CASVGTNPRDTQYF
TRBD1	TRBV7-2	TRBJ1-1	CASSLGGQGYEAFF
TRBD1	TRBV5-1	TRBJ1-3	CASRGGLGQRNTIYF
-	TRBV6-6	TRBJ2-1	CASSYGRGDNEQFF
-	TRBV7-2	TRBJ1-1	CASSPLAEAFF
-	TRBV19	TRBJ1-5	CASSIIGEGVGQPQHF